The next 10 T cell receptor beta chains were all read from a single sample in a study of T cell repertoires in cytomegalovirus infection. TCRdb redid the calling of the reads with MiXCR, one entry per CDR3 protein. Of 600,000 to 800,000 distinct CDR3 sequences listed, approximately 24% are singletons. The sequencing sample was made of CD8+ T cells from PBMCs. The receptors were sampled from a human donor in good health (CMV status not recorded). Some clones in this sample may be carry-over from other donors' samples.

V is TRBV7-2 and J is TRBJ1-3; 7 nucleotides align to TRBD1. The V segment lost 1 base and the J segment 1 base; nucleotides outside the gene matches: 4. The CDR3 has 16 residues. CDR1 is SGHTA and CDR2 is FQGNSA in the germline V gene. CDR3 DNA sequence: TGTGCCAGCAGCTTAGGACAGGGTTCATCTGGAAACACCATATATTTT. It encodes CASSLGQGSSGNTIYF.

The J gene is TRBJ2-1, the V gene TRBV7-9; 8 bases line up with TRBD1. The germline V gene has CDR1 SEHNR and CDR2 FQNEAQ (reference sequence). V lost 7 bases, J lost 6 bases, and 11 bases stayed unmatched. CDR3 length equals 15 residues. CDR3 in DNA: TGTGCCAGCAACCCAGGGGGCGAGGGGGGCAATGAGCAGTTCTTC. Protein sequence: CASNPGGEGGNEQFF.

The genes are TRBV14 and TRBJ2-1; D might be TRBD1 (5 bases). V lost 3 bases, J lost 0 bases, and 9 bases lay in between. Germline loops: CDR1 SGHDN, CDR2 FVKESK. This CDR3 contains 15 residues. The CDR3 here is CASSQTVSSYNEQFF. The CDR3, as DNA: TGTGCCAGCAGCCAGACAGTTAGCTCCTACAATGAGCAGTTCTTC.

This clonotype has a single count. This chain uses TRBV20-1 with TRBJ2-1; maybe TRBD2 (6 bases). The V gene lost 0 bases and the J gene lost 9 bases, with 15 bases spanning the gap. CDR3 size: 14 residues. Germline CDR1 DFQATT, CDR2 SNEGSKA (reference sequence). This CDR3 reads CSARDQNGGIEQFF. The CDR3 coding sequence is TGCAGTGCTAGAGATCAGAACGGCGGGATTGAGCAGTTCTTC.

This clonotype came up a few times. The CDR3 DNA is TGTGCCAGCAGCTCCAGCCCGAGCGGGGGGGTCACAGATACGCAGTATTTT. Its protein is CASSSSPSGGVTDTQYF. The chain recombines TRBV7-2 with TRBJ2-3; 10 bases are a match to TRBD2. CDR1 is SGHTA and CDR2 is FQGNSA in the germline V gene. The CDR3 loop spans 17 amino acids. Trimming took 4 bases from V and 2 from J; bases not matched to a gene: 9.

A word on this clonotype: The junction departs from the called germline gene at one end, perhaps through a read error. The chain links TRBV2 to TRBJ1-2, with TRBD1 matching 8 bases. This CDR3 is built from 16 residues. Per the germline V gene, CDR1 is SNHLY and CDR2 is FYNNEI. The CDR3 DNA follows: TGTGCCAGCAGGGAAGCTCTTGATGGACAGGGAGATGGCTACACCTTC. Encoded protein: CASREALDGQGDGYTF.

The chain joins TRBV19 to TRBJ2-7; D not resolved. Germline CDR1 LNHDA, CDR2 SQIVND (reference sequence). This CDR3 spans 15 amino acids. Trimming stripped 5 bases from V and 6 bases from J, with 20 bases between. CDR3 nucleotide sequence: TGTGCCAGTAGTCCAGGTACGGGTTGGAAAGGCGAGCAGTACGTC. This sequence encodes CASSPGTGWKGEQYV.

In its sample, this clonotype was seen many times. V gene TRBV7-2 combines with J gene TRBJ2-7, with D perhaps matching TRBD2 (6 bases). Germline CDR1 is SGHTA and CDR2 is FQGNSA. Between the trimmed V and J ends, which lost 5 bases and 0 bases, there was a span of 14 bases. This CDR3 region has 15 residues. CDR3 nucleotide sequence: TGTGCCAGCAGCCCCGGGGACTTGAGCTCCTACGAGCAGTACGTC. As protein: CASSPGDLSSYEQYV.

This clonotype has more than one count but fewer than ten. The DNA of the CDR3 is TGTGCCAGCAGCCTTGGACTAGCGGGGGAGGAATACAATGAGCAGTTCTTC. It is translated as CASSLGLAGEEYNEQFF. J is TRBJ2-1 and V is TRBV14, with 13 bases aligning to TRBD2. The trim removed 4 bases at V and 4 bases at J, leaving 7 bases unmatched. There are 17 residues in the CDR3. The germline CDR1 and CDR2 sequences are SGHDN and FVKESK.

The V and J genes are TRBV6-2 or TRBV6-3 and TRBJ2-5; D is perhaps TRBD2 (5 bases). Germline V gives CDR1 MNHEY, CDR2 SVGEGT. Deletions cut 4 bases from V and 5 bases from J, with 20 bases between. This CDR3 is built from 16 residues. CDR3 region: CASSSYQTKLKETQYF. In nucleotides, the CDR3 is TGTGCCAGCAGTTCGTACCAGACTAAACTTAAGGAGACCCAGTACTTC.